The rows below give T cell receptor beta chains drawn from one sample of a study of patients and donors after allogeneic stem cell transplantation. Via MiXCR, TCRdb re-called the RT-PCR reads, giving one row per CDR3 protein. The sample shows more than 850,000 distinct CDR3 sequences, more than 15% of them seen only once. Sequenced sample: blood, either unsorted or a sorted T cell fraction (not recorded which). The receptor source for this set is a human donor who was either an allogeneic HSCT recipient or a stem cell or donor lymphocyte infusion donor (not recorded which). It is not recorded whose cells these are; they may come from a transplant donor. Each CDR3 is given with its conserved first and last residue. A D gene is named only where the DNA matches it firmly. Only some rows state a clone size, as once, few, many or a class for expanded clones.

NA	NA	TRBV12-3/TRBV12-4	TRBJ1-1	TGTGCCAGCAATCTACAGGGAAGGAACACTGAAGCTTTCTTT	CASNLQGRNTEAFF
NA	TRBD1	TRBV2	TRBJ1-4	TGTGCCAGCAGAACGGGACAGCGAATCAATGAAAAACTGTTTTTT	CASRTGQRINEKLFF
NA	NA	TRBV19	TRBJ1-5	TGTGCCAGTAGACACATCAGCAATCAGCCCCAGCATTTT	CASRHISNQPQHF
many	NA	TRBV11-2	TRBJ2-6	TGTGCCAGCAGCTTAGATTGGTTAGGGTTACGCTCTGGGGCCAACGTCCTGACTTTC	CASSLDWLGLRSGANVLTF
few	NA	TRBV7-9	TRBJ2-7	TGTGCCAGCAGCTTAGTCGCTAGCGACTACGAGCAGTACTTC	CASSLVASDYEQYF
NA	TRBD2	TRBV7-9	TRBJ2-1	TGTGCCAGCAGCTTAGTTACTAGCGGGAGATATGAGCAGTTCTTC	CASSLVTSGRYEQFF
NA	NA	TRBV4-3	TRBJ2-4	TGCGCCAGCAGCCAAGATGGCGCCTCTATTCAGTACTTC	CASSQDGASIQYF
NA	NA	TRBV4-2	TRBJ1-2	TGTGCCAGCAGCCAAGAAAGGTCCCAGTTTAACTATGGCTACACCTTC	CASSQERSQFNYGYTF
NA	TRBD2	TRBV20-1	TRBJ2-7	TGCAGTGCTAGATTTTTAAGGACTAGCTATTACGAGCAGTACTTC	CSARFLRTSYYEQYF
few	NA	TRBV4-1	TRBJ2-1	TGCGCCAGCAGCCAGTGGGGCGGTTACAATGAGCAGTTCTTC	CASSQWGGYNEQFF
NA	NA	TRBV29-1	TRBJ2-2	TGCAGCGTTCTGGCAGGGGACCGACCCGGGGAGCTGTTTTTT	CSVLAGDRPGELFF
few	TRBD1	TRBV7-9	TRBJ2-7	TGTGCCAGCAGCCTCGGACAGGGGATCGGCGAGCAGTACTTC	CASSLGQGIGEQYF
few	NA	TRBV12-3/TRBV12-4	TRBJ1-2	TGTGCCAGCAGTCGAGTAATTCCTTTTAACTATGGCTACACCTTC	CASSRVIPFNYGYTF
few	NA	TRBV5-1	TRBJ1-1	TGCGCCAGCAGCTTGGGGCAGGGTATGAAGTTGAACACTGAAGCTTTCTTT	CASSLGQGMKLNTEAFF
few	TRBD1	TRBV5-1	TRBJ1-4	TGCGCCAGCAGCTTGCCGACAGGGACCACTAATGAAAAACTGTTTTTT	CASSLPTGTTNEKLFF
few	NA	TRBV7-9	TRBJ1-1	TGTGCCAGCAGCCGACGGACCGATATGAACACTGAAGCTTTCTTT	CASSRRTDMNTEAFF
few	NA	TRBV3-1	TRBJ1-3	TGTGCCAGCAGCCAATACTCGGCTGGGAAAAATTCTGGAAACACCATATATTTT	CASSQYSAGKNSGNTIYF
NA	NA	TRBV20-1	TRBJ1-5	TGCAGTGCTAGATCGGGGCGTGACAATCAGCCCCAGCATTTT	CSARSGRDNQPQHF
NA	NA	TRBV12-3/TRBV12-4	TRBJ1-2	TGTGCCAGCAGTTTCACAGGGTCTGGCTACACCTTC	CASSFTGSGYTF
NA	NA	TRBV20-1	TRBJ2-7	TGCAGTGCTAGTTGGAACCTCGGGGCTGCGGAGCAGTACTTC	CSASWNLGAAEQYF
NA	NA	TRBV5-1	TRBJ2-3	TGCGCCAGCAAGGACAGCGGCACAGATACGCAGTATTTT	CASKDSGTDTQYF
few	NA	TRBV15	TRBJ2-5	TGTGCCACCAGCAGAGGAGACAAACAAGAGACCCAGTACTTC	CATSRGDKQETQYF
many	NA	TRBV6-1	TRBJ1-1	TGTGCCAGCAGTGGGAGGGTCACTGAAGCTTTCTTT	CASSGRVTEAFF
few	TRBD1	TRBV25-1	TRBJ2-7	TGTGCCAGCAGTGCCCGGGACAGGGAGTTCCTCGAGCAGTACTTC	CASSARDREFLEQYF
few	NA	TRBV24-1	TRBJ2-3	TGTGCCACCAGTGGCGGACAGATAGTCACAGATACGCAGTATTTT	CATSGGQIVTDTQYF
few	NA	TRBV14	TRBJ1-4	TGTGCCAGCAGCCAGATATGGGGCTCTAATGAAAAACTGTTTTTT	CASSQIWGSNEKLFF
NA	NA	TRBV28	TRBJ2-7	TGTGCCAGCTCAATGCCGTTTACCGGCTACGAGCAGTACTTC	CASSMPFTGYEQYF
few	NA	TRBV7-9	TRBJ1-5	TGTGCCAGCAGCTCCTTTGGGACGGAACAGCCCCAGCATTTT	CASSSFGTEQPQHF
few	TRBD2	TRBV5-1	TRBJ2-5	TGCGCCAGCAGCCCTGGACTAGCGGGAGTTCTAAAAGAGACCCAGTACTTC	CASSPGLAGVLKETQYF
NA	TRBD2	TRBV6-2/TRBV6-3	TRBJ2-3	TGTGCCACCTTACCCGCGGGACTAGCGGGAGGACGAGATACGCAGTATTTT	CATLPAGLAGGRDTQYF
NA	NA	TRBV7-9	TRBJ1-1	TGTGCCAGCAGCTTAGAGGCTGAAGCTTTCTTT	CASSLEAEAFF